Below, 12 T cell receptor beta chains from the same sample are listed, as sequenced in a study of blood T cell repertoires in COVID-19. Sequencing used immunoSEQ multiplex PCR; TCRdb keeps in-frame clones, though not all of them. Of fewer than 90,000 clones listed, roughly 78% are singletons. The sequencing sample was made of peripheral blood. All receptors come from a woman older than 75 with acute or convalescent COVID-19.

The J gene is TRBJ2-7, the V gene TRBV2; TRBD2 might be the D (6 bases). Trimming removed 7 bases at V and 4 bases at J, with 14 bases between. This CDR3 is 13 amino acids long. The germline CDR1 and CDR2 sequences are SNHLY and FYNNEI. Written as DNA, the CDR3 is TGTGCCAGCATTGGGGACTCTCAGTACGAGCAGTACTTC. This codes for CASIGDSQYEQYF.

The gene calls are TRBV5-6 and TRBJ2-7; a weak D match, TRBD2 (6 bases). Germline V gene lookup returns CDR1 SGHDT and CDR2 YYEEEE. This CDR3 is 15 amino acids long. The V end was cut by 0 bases, the J end by 2 bases, with 12 bases between. CDR3 protein: CASSLEEGSAYEQYF. As DNA, the CDR3 is TGTGCCAGCAGCTTGGAGGAGGGCTCGGCCTACGAGCAGTACTTC.

This chain joins TRBV3-1 (or the pseudogene TRBV3-2) and TRBJ1-4; 8 bases are a match to TRBD1. CDR1 LGHDT and CDR2 YNNKEL come from the germline V gene (reference sequence). J lost 3 bases, V lost 4 bases, and 7 bases had no gene match. This CDR3 is 16 amino acids long. Here the CDR3 reads CASSPRMDRANEKLFF. The CDR3 DNA sequence: TGTGCCAGCAGCCCACGGATGGACAGGGCTAATGAAAAACTGTTTTTT.

The rearrangement uses TRBV6-6 and TRBJ1-5; no clear D. The V end was cut by 0 bases, the J end by 6 bases, with 12 bases between. The germline V gene has CDR1 MNHNY and CDR2 SVGAGI (reference sequence). The CDR3 has 15 residues. The DNA for the CDR3 is TGTGCCAGCAGTTACTCGGGGTCGGGGAGTCAGCCCCAGCATTTT. As protein: CASSYSGSGSQPQHF.

The J gene is TRBJ2-7, the V gene TRBV6-5, with 7 bases lining up with TRBD1. The trim removed 6 bases at V and 3 bases at J, leaving 11 bases unmatched. CDR3 length: 15 residues. Germline V CDR1 and CDR2: MNHEY, SVGAGI. The CDR3 DNA is TGTGCCAGCAGCGTTGGTCCGGGACAGCACTACGAGCAGTACTTC. It specifies CASSVGPGQHYEQYF.

The chain links TRBV4-1 to TRBJ1-1, with 8 bases fitting TRBD1. V shed 0 bases and J 3 bases; nucleotides not matched to a gene: 6. CDR1 and CDR2 from the germline V gene are MGHRA and YSYEKL. The CDR3 extends over 16 amino acids. CDR3 DNA: TGCGCCAGCAGCCAAGAGCAGGGGGCCCTCTACACTGAAGCTTTCTTT. As protein: CASSQEQGALYTEAFF.

The chain joins TRBV4-1 to TRBJ2-3, with TRBD1 matching over 9 bases. CDR1 is MGHRA, CDR2 YSYEKL, per germline. The CDR3 spans 16 residues. Trimming cost V 5 bases and J 4 bases; bases outside gene matches: 10. For the CDR3, the DNA is TGCGCCAGCAGCAAAAACAGGGGGCTAATCGCAGATACGCAGTATTTT. Its protein product is CASSKNRGLIADTQYF.

CDR3 in amino acids: CSASLQGELAKNIQYF. As DNA, the CDR3 is TGCAGTGCTAGTCTACAGGGAGAACTAGCCAAAAACATTCAGTACTTC. V usage is TRBV20-1 and J usage is TRBJ2-4; perhaps TRBD1 as D (6 bases). There are 16 residues in the CDR3. The germline V gene encodes CDR1 DFQATT and CDR2 SNEGSKA (reference sequence). Trimming stripped 3 bases from V and 0 bases from J, with 15 bases between.

In DNA form, the CDR3 reads TGTGCCAGCAGCTCTCAACTAGCGGGAGTTGAGACCCAGTACTTC. Protein product: CASSSQLAGVETQYF. J is TRBJ2-5 and V is TRBV5-4; 11 bases fit TRBD2. The CDR3 has 15 amino acids. Trimming removed 3 bases from V and 5 bases from J; junction bases left unmatched: 6. Germline-derived CDR1 and CDR2 are SGHNT and YYREEE (reference sequence).

This sequence joins TRBV11-2 and TRBJ2-1; D may be TRBD2 (6 bases). Germline V gene lookup returns CDR1 SGHAT and CDR2 FQNNGV. The V gene lost 5 bases and the J gene lost 5 bases, with 16 bases spanning the gap. This CDR3 is 15 amino acids long. The CDR3 bases are TGTGCCAGCAGCCGGGCGGGGACCCAAAACAATGAGCAGTTCTTC. Translation: CASSRAGTQNNEQFF. The full variable domain, with the rest looked up from reference TRBV11-2 and TRBJ2-1, is EAGVAQSPRYKIIEKRQSVAFWCNPISGHATLYWYQQILGQGPKLLIQFQNNGVVDDSQLPKDRFSAERLKGVDSTLKIQPAKLEDSAVYLCASSRAGTQNNEQFFGPGTRLTVL.

This chain uses TRBV9 with TRBJ2-4, with a tentative D call TRBD2 (5 bases). This CDR3 contains 15 residues. Deletions cut 3 bases from V and 7 bases from J, with 17 bases between. Germline CDR1 and CDR2: SGDLS and YYNGEE. CDR3 DNA sequence: TGTGCCAGCAGCGCCCAGGACTCGATCGGGAACATTCAGTACTTC. Translated: CASSAQDSIGNIQYF.

The V call is TRBV27, the J call TRBJ2-1; possibly TRBD1 for D (5 bases). CDR1 is MNHEY and CDR2 is SMNVEV in the germline V gene (reference sequence). V was trimmed by 3 bases and J by 5 bases, leaving 8 bases between them. The CDR3 totals 13 residues. The CDR3 DNA is TGTGCCAGCAGTTTTCTCAGGGACAATGAGCAGTTCTTC. Protein product: CASSFLRDNEQFF.